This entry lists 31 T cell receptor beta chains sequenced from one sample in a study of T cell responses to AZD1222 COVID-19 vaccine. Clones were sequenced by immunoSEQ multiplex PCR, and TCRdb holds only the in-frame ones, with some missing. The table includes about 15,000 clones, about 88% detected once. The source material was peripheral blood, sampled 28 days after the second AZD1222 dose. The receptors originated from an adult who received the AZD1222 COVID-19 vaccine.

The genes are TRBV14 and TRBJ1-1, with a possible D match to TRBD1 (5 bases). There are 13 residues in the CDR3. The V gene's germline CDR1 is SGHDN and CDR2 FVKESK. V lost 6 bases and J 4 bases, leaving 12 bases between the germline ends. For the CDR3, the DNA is TGTGCCAGCAGTCGGGGCGGGGTCACTGAAGCTTTCTTT. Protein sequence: CASSRGGVTEAFF.

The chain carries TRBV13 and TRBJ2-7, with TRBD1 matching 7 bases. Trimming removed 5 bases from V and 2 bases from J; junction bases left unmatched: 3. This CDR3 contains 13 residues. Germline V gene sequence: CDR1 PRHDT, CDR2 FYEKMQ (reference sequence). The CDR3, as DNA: TGTGCCAGCAGCCGGGACAGAACCTACGAGCAGTACTTC. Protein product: CASSRDRTYEQYF.

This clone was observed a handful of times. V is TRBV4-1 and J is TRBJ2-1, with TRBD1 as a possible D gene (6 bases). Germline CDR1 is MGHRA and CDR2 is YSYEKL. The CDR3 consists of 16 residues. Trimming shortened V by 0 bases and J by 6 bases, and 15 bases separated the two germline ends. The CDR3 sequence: CASSQDRGSGANEQFF. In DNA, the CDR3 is TGCGCCAGCAGCCAAGATCGAGGCTCAGGGGCCAATGAGCAGTTCTTC.

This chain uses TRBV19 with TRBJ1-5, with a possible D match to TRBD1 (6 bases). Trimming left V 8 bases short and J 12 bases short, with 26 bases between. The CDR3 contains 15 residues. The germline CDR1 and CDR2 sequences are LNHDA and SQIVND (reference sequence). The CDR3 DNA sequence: TGTGCCAGTGAGAGCGGCAGGGGCCCGATCAGGAACCAGCATTTT. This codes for CASESGRGPIRNQHF.

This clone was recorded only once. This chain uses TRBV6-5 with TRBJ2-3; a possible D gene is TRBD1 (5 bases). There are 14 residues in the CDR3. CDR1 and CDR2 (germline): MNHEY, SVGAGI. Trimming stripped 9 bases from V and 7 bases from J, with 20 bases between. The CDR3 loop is CASATAGSWNTQYF. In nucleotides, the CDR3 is TGTGCCAGTGCGACAGCAGGGTCGTGGAATACGCAGTATTTT.

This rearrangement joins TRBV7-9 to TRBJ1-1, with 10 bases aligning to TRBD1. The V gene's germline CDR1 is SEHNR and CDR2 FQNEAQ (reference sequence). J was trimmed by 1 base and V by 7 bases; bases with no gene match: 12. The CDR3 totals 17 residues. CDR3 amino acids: CASNLAGTGAQNTEAFF. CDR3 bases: TGTGCCAGCAACCTCGCCGGGACAGGGGCCCAGAACACTGAAGCTTTCTTT. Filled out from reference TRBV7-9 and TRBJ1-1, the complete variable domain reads DTGVSQNPRHKITKRGQNVTFRCDPISEHNRLYWYRQTLGQGPEFLTYFQNEAQLEKSRLLSDRFSAERPKGSFSTLEIQRTEQGDSAMYLCASNLAGTGAQNTEAFFGQGTRLTVV.

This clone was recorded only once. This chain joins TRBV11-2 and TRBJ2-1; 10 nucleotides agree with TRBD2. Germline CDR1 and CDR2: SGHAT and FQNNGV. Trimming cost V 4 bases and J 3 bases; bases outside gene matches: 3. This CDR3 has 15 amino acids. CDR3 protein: CASSSRTSGYNEQFF. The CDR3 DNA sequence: TGTGCCAGCAGCTCCAGGACTAGCGGCTACAATGAGCAGTTCTTC.

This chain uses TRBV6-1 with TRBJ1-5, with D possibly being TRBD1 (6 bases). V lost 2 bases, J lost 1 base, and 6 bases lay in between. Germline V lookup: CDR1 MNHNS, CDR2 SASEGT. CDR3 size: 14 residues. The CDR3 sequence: CASSEQGSNQPQHF. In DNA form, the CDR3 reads TGTGCCAGCAGTGAACAGGGGAGCAATCAGCCCCAGCATTTT.

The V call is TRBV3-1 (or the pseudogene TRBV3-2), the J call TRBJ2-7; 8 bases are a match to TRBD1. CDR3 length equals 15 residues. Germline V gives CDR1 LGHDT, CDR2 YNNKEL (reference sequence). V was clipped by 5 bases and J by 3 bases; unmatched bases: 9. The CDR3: CASSFGTGGNYEQYF. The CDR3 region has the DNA TGTGCCAGCAGCTTCGGTACAGGGGGAAACTACGAGCAGTACTTC.

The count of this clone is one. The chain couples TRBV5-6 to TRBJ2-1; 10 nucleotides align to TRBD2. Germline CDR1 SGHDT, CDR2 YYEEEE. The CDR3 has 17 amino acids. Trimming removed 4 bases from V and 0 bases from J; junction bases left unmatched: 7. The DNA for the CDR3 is TGTGCCAGCAGCGAGGTAGCGGGAGGAAGCTCCTACAATGAGCAGTTCTTC. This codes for CASSEVAGGSSYNEQFF.

The CDR3 DNA reads TGTGCCATCACAGGCAGGTGGGAAGACGAGCAGTACTTC. Amino acid sequence: CAITGRWEDEQYF. V gene TRBV10-3 combines with J gene TRBJ2-7; D uncertain. V lost 7 bases, J lost 5 bases, and 15 bases lay in between. Germline V lookup: CDR1 ENHRY, CDR2 SYGVKD. The CDR3 has 13 residues.

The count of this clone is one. The CDR3 spells CASSLAPVARPLLGEQYF. The CDR3 nucleotides read TGTGCCAGCAGCCTCGCACCGGTCGCGCGACCCCTTTTGGGAGAGCAGTACTTC. This chain joins TRBV3-1 (or the pseudogene TRBV3-2) and TRBJ2-7; no firm D call. Germline values: CDR1 LGHDT, CDR2 YNNKEL (reference sequence). The CDR3 totals 18 residues. The germline V and J ends were trimmed by 4 bases and 7 bases, with 29 bases remaining between them.

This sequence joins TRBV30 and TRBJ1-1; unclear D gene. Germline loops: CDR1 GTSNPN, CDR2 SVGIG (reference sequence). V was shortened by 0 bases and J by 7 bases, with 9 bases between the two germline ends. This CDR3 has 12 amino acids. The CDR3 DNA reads TGTGCCTGGAGTGTACGCCCGGGTGAAGCTTTCTTT. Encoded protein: CAWSVRPGEAFF.

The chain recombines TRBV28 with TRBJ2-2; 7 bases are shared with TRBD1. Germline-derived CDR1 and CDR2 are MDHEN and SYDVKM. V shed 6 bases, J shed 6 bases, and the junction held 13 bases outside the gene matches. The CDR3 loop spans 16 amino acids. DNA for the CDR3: TGTGCCAGCAGGGGAACAGGGGCCGCGCGGGCCGGGGAGCTGTTTTTT. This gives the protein CASRGTGAARAGELFF.

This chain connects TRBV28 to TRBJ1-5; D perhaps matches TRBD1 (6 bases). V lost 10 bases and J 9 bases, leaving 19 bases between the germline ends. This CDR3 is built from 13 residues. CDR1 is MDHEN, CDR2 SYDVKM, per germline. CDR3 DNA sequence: TGTGCCACCACTGGGACATGGAAGGGGCCCCAGCATTTT. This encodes CATTGTWKGPQHF.

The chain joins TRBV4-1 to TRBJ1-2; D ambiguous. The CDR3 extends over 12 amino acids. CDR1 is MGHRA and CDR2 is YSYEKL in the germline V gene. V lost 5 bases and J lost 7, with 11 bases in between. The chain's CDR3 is CASSEGGPGYTF. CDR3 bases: TGCGCCAGCAGCGAAGGAGGCCCTGGCTACACCTTC.

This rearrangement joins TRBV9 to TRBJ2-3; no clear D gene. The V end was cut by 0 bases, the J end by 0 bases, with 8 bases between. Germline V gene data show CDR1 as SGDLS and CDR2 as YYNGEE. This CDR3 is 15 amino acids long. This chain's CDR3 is CASSVGGVSTDTQYF. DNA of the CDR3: TGTGCCAGCAGCGTAGGTGGGGTTAGCACAGATACGCAGTATTTT.

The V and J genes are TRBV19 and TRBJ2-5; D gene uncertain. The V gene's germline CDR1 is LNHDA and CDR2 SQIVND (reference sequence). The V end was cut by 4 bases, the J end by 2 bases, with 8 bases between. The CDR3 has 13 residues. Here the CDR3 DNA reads TGTGCCAGTAGTAGCGTCGTACAAGAGACCCAGTACTTC. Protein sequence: CASSSVVQETQYF.

CDR3 DNA: TGTGCCAGCAGCCAAGACTTAGTTGAGACCCAGTACTTC. This codes for CASSQDLVETQYF. The chain employs TRBV14 and TRBJ2-5; no clear D. The CDR3 is 13 amino acids. CDR1 is SGHDN, CDR2 FVKESK, per germline. Between the trimmed V and J ends, which lost 0 bases and 5 bases, there was a span of 7 bases.

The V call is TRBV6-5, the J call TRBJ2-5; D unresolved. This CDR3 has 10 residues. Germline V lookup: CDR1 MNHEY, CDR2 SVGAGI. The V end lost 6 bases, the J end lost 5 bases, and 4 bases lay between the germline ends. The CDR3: CASRRETQYF. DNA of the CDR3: TGTGCCAGCAGGAGGGAGACCCAGTACTTC.

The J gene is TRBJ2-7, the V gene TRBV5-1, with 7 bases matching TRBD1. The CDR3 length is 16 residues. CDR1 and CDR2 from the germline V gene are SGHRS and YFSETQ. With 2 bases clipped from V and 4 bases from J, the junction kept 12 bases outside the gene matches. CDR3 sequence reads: CASSLPTGKITYEQYF. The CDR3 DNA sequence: TGCGCCAGCAGCTTACCGACAGGGAAAATCACGTACGAGCAGTACTTC.

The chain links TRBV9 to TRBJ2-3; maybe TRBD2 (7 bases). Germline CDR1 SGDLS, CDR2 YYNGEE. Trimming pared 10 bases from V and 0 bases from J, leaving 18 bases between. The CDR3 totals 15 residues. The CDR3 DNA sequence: TGTGCCTCCTCGGGGGGCGGGGTAAGCACAGATACGCAGTATTTT. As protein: CASSGGGVSTDTQYF.

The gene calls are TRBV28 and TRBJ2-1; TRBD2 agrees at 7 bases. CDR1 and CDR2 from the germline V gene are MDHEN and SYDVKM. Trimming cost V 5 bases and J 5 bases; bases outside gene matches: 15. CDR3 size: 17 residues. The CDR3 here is CASSSLPTSPRDNEQFF. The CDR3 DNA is TGTGCCAGCAGTAGCCTCCCGACTAGCCCTCGGGACAATGAGCAGTTCTTC.

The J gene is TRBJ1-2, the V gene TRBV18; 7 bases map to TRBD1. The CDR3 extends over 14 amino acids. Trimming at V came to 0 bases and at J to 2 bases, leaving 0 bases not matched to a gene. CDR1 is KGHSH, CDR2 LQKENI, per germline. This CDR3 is CASSPPDRNYGYTF. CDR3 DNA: TGTGCCAGCTCACCACCGGACAGGAACTATGGCTACACCTTC.

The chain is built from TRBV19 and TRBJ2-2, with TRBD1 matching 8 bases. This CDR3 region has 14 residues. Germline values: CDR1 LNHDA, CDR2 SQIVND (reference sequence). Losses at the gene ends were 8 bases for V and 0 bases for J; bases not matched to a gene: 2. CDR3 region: CASGQGTNTGELFF. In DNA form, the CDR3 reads TGTGCCAGTGGACAGGGTACGAACACCGGGGAGCTGTTTTTT.

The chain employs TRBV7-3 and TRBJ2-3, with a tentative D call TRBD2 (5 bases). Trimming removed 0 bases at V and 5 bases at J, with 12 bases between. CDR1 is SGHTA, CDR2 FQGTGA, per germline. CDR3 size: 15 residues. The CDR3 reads CASSLTTGNRDTQYF. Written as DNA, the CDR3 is TGTGCCAGCAGCTTAACGACCGGGAATCGAGATACGCAGTATTTT.

CDR3 protein: CASSFRQGAGGYTF. CDR3 nucleotide sequence: TGTGCCAGCAGCTTCAGGCAGGGAGCCGGTGGCTACACCTTC. The chain uses TRBV7-8 and TRBJ1-2; TRBD1 might be the D (5 bases). V was cut by 3 bases and J by 7 bases, with 15 bases left in between. CDR1 SGHVS and CDR2 FQNEAQ come from the germline V gene. The CDR3 has 14 residues.

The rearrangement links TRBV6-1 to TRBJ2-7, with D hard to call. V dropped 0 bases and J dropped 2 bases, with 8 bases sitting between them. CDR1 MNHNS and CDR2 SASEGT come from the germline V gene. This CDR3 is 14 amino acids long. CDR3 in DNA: TGTGCCAGCAGTGAAGCAGGGCAGACCTACGAGCAGTACTTC. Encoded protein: CASSEAGQTYEQYF.

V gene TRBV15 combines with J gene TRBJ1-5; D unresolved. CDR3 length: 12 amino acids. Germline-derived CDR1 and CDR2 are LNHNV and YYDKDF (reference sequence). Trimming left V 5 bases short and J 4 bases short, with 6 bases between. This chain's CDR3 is CATSLSNQPQHF. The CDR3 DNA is TGTGCCACCAGCCTTTCTAATCAGCCCCAGCATTTT.

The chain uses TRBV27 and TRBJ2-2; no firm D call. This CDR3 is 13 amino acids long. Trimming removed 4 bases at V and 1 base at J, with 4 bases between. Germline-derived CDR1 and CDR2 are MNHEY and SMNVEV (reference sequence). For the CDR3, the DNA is TGTGCCAGCAGTTATGGGAACACCGGGGAGCTGTTTTTT. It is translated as CASSYGNTGELFF.

CDR3: CASSDPGRGFHEQYF. CDR3 sequence (DNA): TGTGCCAGCAGCGATCCGGGACGGGGTTTTCACGAGCAGTACTTC. The chain links TRBV2 to TRBJ2-7; D may match TRBD1 or TRBD2 (5 bases each). The V end lost 6 bases, the J end lost 5 bases, and 20 bases lay between the germline ends. CDR1 SNHLY and CDR2 FYNNEI come from the germline V gene. The CDR3 runs 15 residues.